These T cell receptor beta chains were read from a single sample in a study of response to subunit inactivated influenza vaccine. TCRdb called the RT-PCR reads again in MiXCR, with one record for every CDR3 protein. The table lists under 950,000 distinct CDR3 sequences, about 20% of them singletons. The material sequenced was PBMCs from blood, taken roughly 5 days after vaccination. The receptors come from a man between 45 and 60 years old who received an inactivated influenza vaccine. Each CDR3 is given with its conserved first and last residue. The D gene is left open where the match is weak. Size is omitted from some rows. Given values are once, few, many or a class for expanded clones.

j_gene | abundance | v_gene | len | d_gene | CDR3aa | CDR3nt
TRBJ2-1 | NA | TRBV7-2 | 16 | TRBD2 | CASSLWGGRAITEQFF | TGTGCCAGCAGCTTATGGGGCGGGAGGGCCATCACTGAGCAGTTCTTC
TRBJ2-3 | NA | TRBV4-3 | 15 | NA | CASSQDMQGADTQYF | TGCGCCAGCAGCCAAGATATGCAGGGTGCAGATACGCAGTATTTT
TRBJ2-1 | NA | TRBV27 | 14 | TRBD2 | CASSLLSSGGEQFF | TGTGCCAGCAGTTTATTGTCTAGCGGGGGTGAGCAGTTCTTC
TRBJ2-7 | NA | TRBV27 | 15 | TRBD2 | CASSIRTSGGNEQYF | TGTGCCAGCAGTATCCGGACTAGCGGGGGGAACGAGCAGTACTTC
TRBJ2-1 | many | TRBV12-3/TRBV12-4 | 15 | TRBD1 | CASSPTGGAYNEQFF | TGTGCCAGCAGTCCGACAGGGGGAGCTTACAATGAGCAGTTCTTC
TRBJ2-7 | once | TRBV7-2 | 15 | NA | CASSTGLTATYEQYF | TGTGCCAGCAGCACAGGGTTGACAGCCACCTACGAGCAGTACTTC
TRBJ2-1 | few | TRBV20-1 | 15 | TRBD2 | CSARGSGSAYNEQFF | TGCAGTGCTAGGGGGAGCGGGAGCGCCTACAATGAGCAGTTCTTC
TRBJ2-4 | few | TRBV12-3/TRBV12-4 | 15 | NA | CASSITSSGKNIQYF | TGTGCCAGCAGTATCACTAGCTCGGGCAAAAACATTCAGTACTTC
TRBJ2-1 | NA | TRBV2 | 16 | TRBD2 | CASSELGGSSYNEQFF | TGTGCCAGCAGTGAATTGGGGGGGAGCTCCTACAATGAGCAGTTCTTC
TRBJ2-1 | NA | TRBV6-1 | 13 | TRBD2 | CASSGLADNEQFF | TGTGCCAGCAGCGGGCTAGCGGACAATGAGCAGTTCTTC
TRBJ2-3 | NA | TRBV12-3/TRBV12-4 | 15 | NA | CASNGGTLGTDTQYF | TGTGCCTCCAACGGGGGAACGCTCGGGACAGATACGCAGTATTTT
TRBJ1-4 | NA | TRBV7-9 | 14 | NA | CASSTTGLNEKLFF | TGTGCCAGCAGTACCACGGGACTTAATGAAAAACTGTTTTTT
TRBJ2-7 | NA | TRBV7-2 | 15 | NA | CASSLGPVRSYEQYF | TGTGCCAGCAGCTTAGGGCCGGTCCGCTCCTACGAGCAGTACTTC
TRBJ2-2 | few | TRBV4-2 | 15 | TRBD1 | CASSQPGGDTGELFF | TGTGCCAGCAGCCAGCCAGGGGGCGACACCGGGGAGCTGTTTTTT
TRBJ2-2 | few | TRBV7-3 | 15 | NA | CASSPLATNTGELFF | TGTGCCAGCAGCCCCCTAGCGACGAACACCGGGGAGCTGTTTTTT
TRBJ2-2 | few | TRBV20-1 | 15 | NA | CSARPRDSFTGELFF | TGCAGTGCTAGACCCCGGGACTCCTTCACCGGGGAGCTGTTTTTT
TRBJ2-7 | NA | TRBV7-9 | 12 | NA | CASSLEVSEQYF | TGTGCCAGCAGCTTAGAAGTGAGCGAGCAGTACTTC
TRBJ2-3 | NA | TRBV12-3/TRBV12-4 | 16 | TRBD2 | CASSLLMGLAGDTQYF | TGTGCCAGCAGTTTACTTATGGGACTAGCAGGAGATACGCAGTATTTT
TRBJ2-7 | few | TRBV5-6 | 13 | NA | CASNNGASYEQYF | TGTGCCAGCAACAACGGGGCCTCCTACGAGCAGTACTTC